Following are 29 T cell receptor beta chains from one sample sequenced in a study of cytomegalovirus exposure and HLA in healthy donors. Use of 60 Vbeta and 13 Jbeta primers characterized the PCR. Sequencing used immunoSEQ multiplex PCR; TCRdb keeps in-frame clones, though not all of them. The data show about 200,000 clones, more than 65% seen once. Sequenced input: PBMCs. The receptors here all came from a woman aged 25-40 years in good health and CMV-seronegative.

The CDR3 sequence is CASRTGTSTETQYF. In DNA, the CDR3 is TGCGCCAGCAGGACCGGGACTAGCACAGAGACCCAGTACTTC. This chain links TRBV10-2 with TRBJ2-5, with 9 bases that match TRBD2. V was clipped by 6 bases and J by 4 bases; unmatched bases: 6. CDR1 WSHSY and CDR2 SAAADI come from the germline V gene. This CDR3 region has 14 residues.

This clone was detected a few times. The chain uses TRBV4-1 and TRBJ2-6; D is undetermined. The CDR3 extends over 16 amino acids. CDR1 is MGHRA, CDR2 YSYEKL, per germline. With 1 base removed from V and 2 bases from J, the gap between germline ends came to 9 bases. The CDR3 bases are TGCGCCAGCAGCCAAGTTCCCCCCACTGGGGCCAACGTCCTGACTTTC. Its translation: CASSQVPPTGANVLTF.

Only one count was recorded for this clone. This rearrangement joins TRBV7-2 to TRBJ2-1; 7 nucleotides agree with TRBD2. Losses at the gene ends were 6 bases for V and 7 bases for J; bases not matched to a gene: 6. This CDR3 has 13 residues. Germline V gene lookup returns CDR1 SGHTA and CDR2 FQGNSA. CDR3 loop: CASRSGIGNEQFF. The CDR3 nucleotides read TGTGCCAGCAGAAGCGGGATCGGAAATGAGCAGTTCTTC.

The chain joins TRBV25-1 to TRBJ2-7; maybe TRBD2 (6 bases). The CDR3 contains 13 residues. V lost 3 bases, J lost 4 bases, and 10 bases lay in between. CDR1 and CDR2 (germline): MGHDK, SYGVNS. This CDR3 is CASSEAGTYEQYF. CDR3 in DNA: TGTGCCAGCAGTGAGGCGGGGACGTACGAGCAGTACTTC.

The genes are TRBV7-2 and TRBJ2-1; 9 positions agree with TRBD2. Germline CDR1 and CDR2: SGHTA and FQGNSA. J gave up 13 bases and V 2 bases, and 9 bases lay outside the gene matches. The length of the CDR3 is 14 residues. CDR3 nucleotide sequence: TGTGCCAGCAGCTTACGACTAGCGGATTGGGACCAGTTCTTC. Its protein is CASSLRLADWDQFF.

V gene TRBV5-6 combines with J gene TRBJ2-7; TRBD1 matches at 9 bases. CDR1 and CDR2 (germline): SGHDT, YYEEEE. The CDR3 loop spans 16 amino acids. The V segment lost 4 bases and the J segment 3 bases; nucleotides outside the gene matches: 11. The CDR3, as DNA: TGTGCCAGCAGCCACCAACCGGGACAGGGATTCTACGAGCAGTACTTC. This encodes CASSHQPGQGFYEQYF.

This chain joins TRBV19 and TRBJ2-7; tentatively, D is TRBD1 (6 bases). With 5 bases removed from V and 3 bases from J, the gap between germline ends came to 11 bases. Germline V gene sequence: CDR1 LNHDA, CDR2 SQIVND (reference sequence). The CDR3 has 13 residues. CDR3 protein: CASSQGIDYEQYF. The CDR3 region has the DNA TGTGCCAGTAGTCAGGGGATAGACTACGAGCAGTACTTC.

A single count supports this clone. The chain carries TRBV6-6 and TRBJ2-7; TRBD1 aligns across 9 bases. J was trimmed by 5 bases and V by 3 bases; bases with no gene match: 2. This CDR3 contains 13 residues. The germline V gene has CDR1 MNHNY and CDR2 SVGAGI (reference sequence). The CDR3 DNA follows: TGTGCCAGCAGTTATGACAGGGGGGACGAGCAGTACTTC. Its protein product is CASSYDRGDEQYF.

CDR3 protein: CASRNRLADTSTDTQYF. CDR3 DNA: TGTGCCAGCAGAAACAGACTAGCTGATACTAGCACAGATACGCAGTATTTT. The J gene is TRBJ2-3, the V gene TRBV2; 7 bases match TRBD2. Germline CDR1 is SNHLY and CDR2 is FYNNEI. This CDR3 region has 17 residues. The V and J ends lost 6 bases and 0 bases, in that order; junction bases with no gene match: 12.

V and J are TRBV6-1 and TRBJ1-3, with D possibly matching TRBD1 (6 bases). The germline V gene encodes CDR1 MNHNS and CDR2 SASEGT. This CDR3 spans 15 amino acids. V shed 3 bases and J shed 4 bases, with 13 bases lying between them. The CDR3 loop reads CASSEIQGSGNTIYF. CDR3 coding DNA: TGTGCCAGCAGTGAGATACAGGGATCAGGAAACACCATATATTTT.

The CDR3 spells CASSPRPGTGAGETQYF. The CDR3 DNA reads as TGTGCCAGCAGCCCCCGTCCCGGGACAGGGGCTGGAGAGACCCAGTACTTC. The chain combines TRBV7-9 with TRBJ2-5, with TRBD1 matching over 10 bases. In germline, CDR1 is SEHNR, CDR2 FQNEAQ (reference sequence). Trimming cost V 5 bases and J 4 bases; bases outside gene matches: 13. The CDR3 runs to 17 residues.

V gene TRBV11-2 combines with J gene TRBJ2-3, with D unresolved. V lost 1 base to trimming and J lost 1 base, with 9 bases between them. This CDR3 region has 15 residues. Germline V gives CDR1 SGHAT, CDR2 FQNNGV. Here the CDR3 DNA reads TGTGCCAGCAGCTTAGTCCTACGGGGCACAGATACGCAGTATTTT. Translation gives CASSLVLRGTDTQYF. Variable domain in full (rest from reference TRBV11-2 and TRBJ2-3): EAGVAQSPRYKIIEKRQSVAFWCNPISGHATLYWYQQILGQGPKLLIQFQNNGVVDDSQLPKDRFSAERLKGVDSTLKIQPAKLEDSAVYLCASSLVLRGTDTQYFGPGTRLTVL.

This rearrangement joins TRBV4-1 to TRBJ2-1, with 13 positions matching TRBD2. CDR1 and CDR2 from the germline V gene are MGHRA and YSYEKL. Germline trimming cut 5 bases from V and 7 bases from J; bases unmatched to any gene: 5. The CDR3 sequence is 15 residues long. Here the CDR3 reads CASSKGTSGTNEQFF. Written as DNA, the CDR3 is TGCGCCAGCAGCAAAGGGACTAGCGGGACAAATGAGCAGTTCTTC.

CDR3 amino acids: CGLTSSYEQYF. CDR3 nucleotides: TGCGGACTAACTAGCTCCTACGAGCAGTACTTC. The chain joins TRBV20-1 to TRBJ2-7; a possible D gene is TRBD2 (6 bases). CDR3 length equals 11 residues. Germline CDR1 reads DFQATT; CDR2 reads SNEGSKA (reference sequence).

This chain joins TRBV4-3 and TRBJ1-3; 8 bases are a match to TRBD1. V was pared by 2 bases and J by 4 bases, with 4 bases of the junction left unmatched. The germline CDR1 and CDR2 sequences are LGHNA and YSLEER. CDR3 length: 15 amino acids. The CDR3 loop is CASSQLTGGGNTIYF. Here the CDR3 DNA reads TGCGCCAGCAGCCAACTAACAGGGGGGGGAAACACCATATATTTT.

J is TRBJ1-2 and V is TRBV7-9, with 8 bases lining up with TRBD1. Trimming at V came to 2 bases and at J to 6 bases, leaving 8 bases not matched to a gene. The CDR3 runs 15 residues. CDR1 is SEHNR and CDR2 is FQNEAQ in the germline V gene (reference sequence). CDR3 nucleotide sequence: TGTGCCAGCAGCTTATCTCAGGGGGCTGATAATGGCTACACCTTC. As protein: CASSLSQGADNGYTF.

CDR3 nucleotides: TGCGCCAGCAGCCTATCCGGGACAGGGGATGGCTACACCTTC. Encoded protein: CASSLSGTGDGYTF. The gene calls are TRBV5-1 and TRBJ1-2; the match to TRBD1 covers 10 bases. CDR1 is SGHRS and CDR2 is YFSETQ in the germline V gene. The V and J ends lost 4 bases and 6 bases, in that order; junction bases with no gene match: 6. The length of the CDR3 is 14 residues.

The V gene is TRBV5-5, the J gene TRBJ1-5; maybe TRBD1 (5 bases). Germline V CDR1 and CDR2: SGHKS, YYEKEE (reference sequence). The CDR3 is 18 residues long. Trimming took off 0 bases at V and 3 bases at J, with 19 bases between the two ends. CDR3: CASSLGPGEGAFNQPQHF. The CDR3 DNA is TGTGCCAGCAGCTTGGGCCCAGGAGAAGGGGCTTTCAATCAGCCCCAGCATTTT.

This sequence joins TRBV5-1 and TRBJ1-2; TRBD1 matches at 9 bases. This CDR3 comprises 15 residues. The trim removed 1 base at V and 3 bases at J, leaving 4 bases unmatched. CDR1 is SGHRS and CDR2 is YFSETQ in the germline V gene. DNA for the CDR3: TGCGCCAGCAGCTTGTCGTGGACAGGGGACTATGGCTACACCTTC. Translating gives CASSLSWTGDYGYTF.

The chain combines TRBV4-1 with TRBJ2-7, with TRBD1 identical over 8 bases. Trimming took 4 bases from V and 2 from J; bases not matched to a gene: 4. Germline V gene lookup returns CDR1 MGHRA and CDR2 YSYEKL. The CDR3 loop spans 14 amino acids. Written as DNA, the CDR3 is TGCGCCAGCAGCCTGGACAGGGACACCTACGAGCAGTACTTC. Translating gives CASSLDRDTYEQYF.

The chain couples TRBV9 to TRBJ1-2; D might be TRBD1 (6 bases). Trimming took off 5 bases at V and 3 bases at J, with 14 bases between the two ends. Per germline, CDR1 SGDLS and CDR2 YYNGEE. This CDR3 is built from 14 residues. The CDR3 sequence: CASSAQGGDYGYTF. The CDR3, as DNA: TGTGCCAGCAGTGCACAGGGTGGCGACTATGGCTACACCTTC.

This chain connects TRBV7-9 to TRBJ1-4; D is perhaps TRBD1 (6 bases). The CDR3 has 14 residues. Trimming left V 5 bases short and J 7 bases short, with 14 bases between. Germline CDR1 SEHNR, CDR2 FQNEAQ (reference sequence). The CDR3 DNA sequence: TGTGCCAGCAGCGACGGACAGTATGGTGAAAAACTGTTTTTT. The encoded protein is CASSDGQYGEKLFF. Drawing the rest from reference TRBV7-9 and TRBJ1-4, the complete variable domain is DTGVSQNPRHKITKRGQNVTFRCDPISEHNRLYWYRQTLGQGPEFLTYFQNEAQLEKSRLLSDRFSAERPKGSFSTLEIQRTEQGDSAMYLCASSDGQYGEKLFFGSGTQLSVL.

The chain has TRBV15 and TRBJ2-3; D may be TRBD2 (5 bases). The germline gives CDR1 LNHNV, CDR2 YYDKDF (reference sequence). CDR3 size: 17 residues. With 0 bases removed from V and 0 bases from J, the gap between germline ends came to 13 bases. The CDR3 loop is CATSREQPSSSTDTQYF. The CDR3 DNA follows: TGTGCCACCAGCAGAGAGCAGCCTAGCTCTAGCACAGATACGCAGTATTTT.

This clone was observed once. The chain is built from TRBV7-6 and TRBJ1-4, with 8 bases fitting TRBD1. Looked up from germline, CDR1 is SGHVS and CDR2 is FNYEAQ. V was clipped by 4 bases and J by 3 bases; unmatched bases: 7. The length of the CDR3 is 16 residues. The CDR3 DNA sequence: TGTGCCAGCAGCTCTAACACGGGACAGGCTAATGAAAAACTGTTTTTT. Its protein is CASSSNTGQANEKLFF.

The table lists this clone with a few counts. The rearrangement links TRBV5-1 to TRBJ2-3; 9 bases line up with TRBD1. Unmatched junction bases numbered 11, after V lost 5 bases and J lost 4 bases. This CDR3 region has 16 residues. The germline V gene has CDR1 SGHRS and CDR2 YFSETQ. CDR3 DNA sequence: TGCGCCAGCAGTTTAGATCCGGGACAGGGTTCAGATACGCAGTATTTT. Encoded protein: CASSLDPGQGSDTQYF.

The CDR3 sequence: CASSFLTSGSAYEQYF. In DNA, the CDR3 is TGTGCCAGCAGTTTCCTCACTAGCGGGAGCGCCTACGAGCAGTACTTC. This chain connects TRBV27 to TRBJ2-5; 11 bases fit TRBD2. The J call may be in error: the DNA end matches TRBJ2-7 better. CDR1 and CDR2 from the germline V gene are MNHEY and SMNVEV (reference sequence). The CDR3 spans 16 residues.

The rearrangement joins TRBV2 to TRBJ2-1; D gene ambiguous. From germline, CDR1 is SNHLY and CDR2 FYNNEI. Deletions cut 6 bases from V and 7 bases from J, with 4 bases between. The CDR3 length is 10 residues. CDR3 DNA: TGTGCCAGCAGGAGAAATGAGCAGTTCTTC. Protein sequence: CASRRNEQFF.

DNA of the CDR3: TGTGCCAGCACCCGAGGTCGGACAGGGGTTGAGCAGTTCTTC. Residues: CASTRGRTGVEQFF. The J gene is TRBJ2-1, the V gene TRBV7-8, with 9 bases fitting TRBD1. V lost 7 bases and J lost 9; bases outside the gene matches: 10. This CDR3 has 14 amino acids. CDR1 is SGHVS, CDR2 FQNEAQ, per germline.

The J gene is TRBJ2-2, the V gene TRBV7-9, with 8 positions matching TRBD1. The CDR3 has 14 amino acids. V trimming: 7 bases; J trimming: 3 bases; junction bases outside the gene matches: 4. Per germline, CDR1 SEHNR and CDR2 FQNEAQ (reference sequence). CDR3 nucleotide sequence: TGTGCCAGCACCCAGACAGGGGACACCGGGGAGCTGTTTTTT. This codes for CASTQTGDTGELFF.